The table lists the clone carrying this T cell receptor (beta chain) with a count of one. Per the study methods: Nucleated cell counts were estimated from reference gene primer amplification. TCRdb's table, derived via immunoSEQ multiplex PCR, lists solely in-frame clones and lacks some. V and J calls and clone size come straight from that table; D and trimming were deduced from the DNA. The sample yields 250,000 to 350,000 clones, roughly 84% seen once. The entry originates in a study of blood T cell repertoires in COVID-19. Across the study: Acute and convalescent COVID-19 specimens originated in the United States, Italy and Spain. T cells, B-cell-depleted T cells, or PBMCs supplied cDNA or gDNA.

The Seattle patients joined while their infection was active and were tracked longitudinally afterward. Germline V gives CDR1 LNHDA, CDR2 SQIVND (reference sequence). The ends were cut back, 5 bases at V and 2 bases at J, with 22 bases in the middle. The CDR3 consists of 17 residues. Material: peripheral blood. J is TRBJ2-7 and V is TRBV19; perhaps TRBD1 as D (6 bases). The sequence was collected from a person aged 65 to 85 with COVID-19, enrolled during active disease. The CDR3 reads CASSSHHGTTTTYEQYF. For the CDR3, the DNA is TGTGCCAGTAGTTCCCACCATGGGACAACGACAACCTACGAGCAGTACTTC.